This entry describes one T cell receptor (beta chain). In this sample, this clonotype turned up many times. There is no known antigen for this receptor. No per-base quality is available; no much larger clone lies one base away. The germline V gene supplies CDR1 MNHEY and CDR2 SVGAGI. The CDR3, from cysteine to phenylalanine, totals 15 residues. Solely the CDR3 DNA is kept, with 45 bases framed from the first base. Trimming accounts for 2 bases at V and 7 bases at J, while the number of junction bases matched to no gene is 7. To prepare the library, PCR was applied. The sequencer listed for this sample is Illumina HiSeq 2500. TCR library preparation used molecular barcoding, with unique molecular identifiers applied to normalize quantification of the TCRbeta repertoire. Using fastp trimming at Q25 and MiXCR clonotype assembly, TCRdb reanalyzed the public sequencing data and kept in-frame beta chains. All rows with the same CDR3 protein become a single entry with the most common DNA and genes. The sample has about 300,000 distinct CDR3 sequences on record, 10% of them singletons. The ten largest make up around 7.5% of the sample.

This specimen comes from a study of T-cell reconstitution after alpha-beta-depleted transplantation in children (TCRdb year 2016). With respect to the entire study: Using TCR repertoire profiling, the study followed T-cell immune reconstitution in a quantitative way in children after TCRalphabeta/CD19-depleted allogeneic hematopoietic cell transplantation.

This sample's treatment or condition label indicates: allogeneic hematopoietic cell transplantation with graft depleted of TCRalphabeta T cells and CD19 B cells. The transplant recipients were children given TCRalphabeta/CD19-depleted allogeneic hematopoietic cell grafts. Results and caveats for the whole study, not just this receptor: In some patients, the high TCRbeta diversity seen at day 60 was put down to recipient T cells and intrathymic progenitors that had survived conditioning. Over the following months the frequencies of hyperexpanded clones went down, and after one year T-cell counts and TCRbeta diversity were mostly credited to newly produced T cells. The apparently early alphabetaT-cell count recovery about two months after transplant was reportedly dependent on only several hundred rapidly expanded clones derived from non-depleted graft cells.

The chain joins TRBV6-5 to TRBJ2-1; 8 of the junction bases match TRBD2. The TCR originated in a boy under two years old with acute myeloid leukemia, due to receive a stem cell transplant. Sequencing used PBMCs, obtained before TCRalphabeta/CD19-depleted stem cell transplant. The base sequence is TGTGCCAGCAGTTACCGGGGGGGCGGTAGTAATGAGCAGTTCTTC. It translates to CASSYRGGGSNEQFF.